The 30 T cell receptor beta chains in this list originate from one sample, sequenced in a study of T cell changes during pregnancy in multiple sclerosis (dated by TCRdb to about 2019). The library came from the immunoSEQ multiplex PCR assay. TCRdb took over this immuneACCESS table, retaining in-frame rearrangements with V and J assigned. Such tables are incomplete; in checked studies, under half of the missing clones stem from an unresolved V gene, and the remainder is unexplained. The table for this sample lists 58,000 or so clones; 75% to 90% of them were counted only once. The biggest ten clones account for under 2% of the sample. This material consisted of peripheral blood, taken after pregnancy. The receptors were gathered from a female donor with multiple sclerosis, enrolled in a pregnancy study.

The gene calls are TRBV20-1 and TRBJ2-7; D perhaps matches TRBD1 (6 bases). The V gene lost 6 bases and the J gene lost 3 bases, with 9 bases spanning the gap. Germline V lookup: CDR1 DFQATT, CDR2 SNEGSKA (reference sequence). The CDR3 runs to 11 residues. The CDR3 region has the DNA TGCAGTGCAGGACAGCTCTACGAGCAGTACTTC. This sequence encodes CSAGQLYEQYF.

The chain joins TRBV6-6 to TRBJ2-7; the D gene is possibly TRBD1 (6 bases). V lost 2 bases to trimming and J lost 3 bases, with 17 bases between them. The CDR3 consists of 16 residues. CDR1 and CDR2 from the germline V gene are MNHNY and SVGAGI (reference sequence). This chain's CDR3 is CASSYPHRARLYEQYF. For the CDR3, the DNA is TGTGCCAGCAGTTACCCTCACAGGGCACGACTCTACGAGCAGTACTTC.

This clone was seen a single time. This chain connects TRBV4-3 to TRBJ1-5; unclear D gene. The CDR3 runs to 15 residues. V gave up 4 bases and J gave up 0 bases, with 10 bases separating them. The germline gives CDR1 LGHNA, CDR2 YSLEER. The CDR3 is CASSRLLSSNQPQHF. In DNA form, the CDR3 reads TGCGCCAGCAGCCGCCTCCTCAGTAGCAATCAGCCCCAGCATTTT.

The gene calls are TRBV9 and TRBJ1-4; tentatively, D is TRBD1 (5 bases). From germline, CDR1 is SGDLS and CDR2 YYNGEE. The ends were cut back, 0 bases at V and 6 bases at J, with 12 bases in the middle. This CDR3 spans 15 amino acids. For the CDR3, the DNA is TGTGCCAGCAGCGTAGGTCCCGGAGGGGATGAAAAACTGTTTTTT. It codes for CASSVGPGGDEKLFF.

This chain connects TRBV28 to TRBJ2-5; no definite D call. The germline V gene has CDR1 MDHEN and CDR2 SYDVKM. The CDR3 runs to 15 residues. Trimming stripped 1 base from V and 0 bases from J, with 9 bases between. The CDR3 sequence is CASSLSGRNQETQYF. In DNA form, the CDR3 reads TGTGCCAGCAGTTTATCCGGCAGGAACCAAGAGACCCAGTACTTC.

The V call is TRBV29-1, the J call TRBJ1-2; 9 nucleotides match TRBD1. The V segment lost 4 bases and the J segment 3 bases; nucleotides outside the gene matches: 3. This CDR3 has 13 residues. Germline V gene sequence: CDR1 SQVTM, CDR2 ANQGSEA. This CDR3 reads CSVGTGVDYGYTF. Here the CDR3 DNA reads TGCAGCGTTGGGACAGGGGTTGACTATGGCTACACCTTC.

The rearrangement joins TRBV28 to TRBJ2-5, with 7 bases fitting TRBD1. The trim removed 6 bases at V and 5 bases at J, leaving 21 bases unmatched. This CDR3 is built from 18 residues. Germline CDR1 MDHEN, CDR2 SYDVKM. CDR3 sequence reads: CASSIRRDSSLRKETQYF. CDR3 sequence (DNA): TGTGCCAGCAGCATCCGCAGGGACAGCTCCTTAAGGAAGGAGACCCAGTACTTC.

The chain joins TRBV19 to TRBJ1-4, with a weak D call TRBD1 (5 bases). Germline-derived CDR1 and CDR2 are LNHDA and SQIVND (reference sequence). Trimming removed 5 bases at V and 5 bases at J, with 21 bases between. This CDR3 spans 17 amino acids. This CDR3 is CASSPRSGRASNEKLFF. In DNA form, the CDR3 reads TGTGCCAGTAGTCCTAGGTCGGGCAGGGCGTCAAATGAAAAACTGTTTTTT.

This sequence joins TRBV5-4 and TRBJ1-2; D is perhaps TRBD1 (5 bases). Germline loops: CDR1 SGHNT, CDR2 YYREEE (reference sequence). The CDR3 is 14 amino acids. V was clipped by 0 bases and J by 6 bases, with 12 bases between them. CDR3 in amino acids: CASSLVRGADGYTF. The DNA for the CDR3 is TGTGCCAGCAGCTTGGTAAGGGGCGCCGATGGCTACACCTTC.

The rearrangement uses TRBV7-9 and TRBJ1-6; 12 bases fit TRBD1. The CDR3 has 15 residues. The V gene's germline CDR1 is SEHNR and CDR2 FQNEAQ (reference sequence). J was trimmed by 8 bases and V by 6 bases; bases with no gene match: 5. As DNA, the CDR3 is TGTGCCAGCAGTTCCGGGACAGGGGGCTATTCACCCCTCCACTTT. Residues: CASSSGTGGYSPLHF.

The chain employs TRBV4-1 and TRBJ2-7, with D tentatively TRBD2 (6 bases). This CDR3 has 17 residues. Per germline, CDR1 MGHRA and CDR2 YSYEKL. V was shortened by 0 bases and J by 0 bases, with 15 bases between the two germline ends. The CDR3 loop is CASSQEYWEARSYEQYF. The CDR3 DNA reads TGCGCCAGCAGCCAAGAGTACTGGGAGGCCCGCTCCTACGAGCAGTACTTC.

J is TRBJ2-1 and V is TRBV18; the D gene is possibly TRBD1 (6 bases). CDR1 and CDR2 from the germline V gene are KGHSH and LQKENI. The CDR3 totals 16 residues. V gave up 6 bases and J gave up 7 bases, with 22 bases separating them. CDR3 nucleotide sequence: TGTGCCAGCTCCCTATCACAGGGTGAGGGGATGAATGAGCAGTTCTTC. It yields the protein CASSLSQGEGMNEQFF.

This sequence joins TRBV7-3 and TRBJ2-7, with TRBD1 identical over 7 bases. The CDR3 totals 14 residues. The germline V gene encodes CDR1 SGHTA and CDR2 FQGTGA. Trimming removed 5 bases from V and 5 bases from J; junction bases left unmatched: 9. The CDR3 region has the DNA TGTGCCAGCAGCCTCGACAGGGATAGGGACGAGCAGTACTTC. Translated: CASSLDRDRDEQYF.

The J gene is TRBJ1-1, the V gene TRBV5-4, with D possibly being TRBD1 (6 bases). Per the germline V gene, CDR1 is SGHNT and CDR2 is YYREEE (reference sequence). The CDR3 spans 14 residues. V lost 3 bases to trimming and J lost 1 base, with 10 bases between them. The CDR3 DNA is TGTGCCAGCAGCTCTGGGGGCTGGAACACTGAAGCTTTCTTT. As protein: CASSSGGWNTEAFF. Full variable domain (rest looked up from reference TRBV5-4 and TRBJ1-1): ETGVTQSPTHLIKTRGQQVTLRCSSQSGHNTVSWYQQALGQGPQFIFQYYREEENGRGNFPPRFSGLQFPNYSSELNVNALELDDSALYLCASSSGGWNTEAFFGQGTRLTVV.

CDR3 residues: CASSTSTGNYGYTF. CDR3 coding DNA: TGTGCCAGCAGCACCTCGACGGGGAACTATGGCTACACCTTC. The rearrangement joins TRBV5-4 to TRBJ1-2; D gene ambiguous. The CDR3 is made up of 14 amino acids. Germline CDR1 SGHNT, CDR2 YYREEE (reference sequence). Trimming shortened V by 4 bases and J by 2 bases, and 12 bases separated the two germline ends.

The rearrangement uses TRBV19 and TRBJ2-3; 9 bases are shared with TRBD2. J lost 4 bases, V lost 6 bases, and 11 bases had no gene match. The V gene's germline CDR1 is LNHDA and CDR2 SQIVND (reference sequence). The CDR3 spans 16 residues. The CDR3 region has the DNA TGTGCCAGTAGCAAAATCCCGGGCGGGGGGGCAGATACGCAGTATTTT. Residues: CASSKIPGGGADTQYF.

This clone was counted only a few times. V usage is TRBV10-3 and J usage is TRBJ1-1; 8 bases match TRBD1. Germline-derived CDR1 and CDR2 are ENHRY and SYGVKD. The CDR3 has 15 residues. Trimming cost V 5 bases and J 2 bases; bases outside gene matches: 7. For the CDR3, the DNA is TGTGCCATCAGTATGGACAGGGAAGGAAACACTGAAGCTTTCTTT. It yields the protein CAISMDREGNTEAFF.

A few counts support this clone. This sequence joins TRBV7-9 and TRBJ1-3, with D hard to call. Germline V gene data show CDR1 as SEHNR and CDR2 as FQNEAQ (reference sequence). This CDR3 contains 12 residues. Trimming took 3 bases from V and 4 from J, leaving 4 bases between them. CDR3: CASSFLGNTIYF. DNA for the CDR3: TGTGCCAGCAGCTTTTTAGGAAACACCATATATTTT. The full variable domain, in which reference TRBV7-9 and TRBJ1-3 provide the parts outside the CDR3, is DTGVSQNPRHKITKRGQNVTFRCDPISEHNRLYWYRQTLGQGPEFLTYFQNEAQLEKSRLLSDRFSAERPKGSFSTLEIQRTEQGDSAMYLCASSFLGNTIYFGEGSWLTVV.

This chain joins TRBV30 and TRBJ1-2; 7 positions match TRBD1. The CDR3 runs 12 residues. The germline gives CDR1 GTSNPN, CDR2 SVGIG (reference sequence). Unmatched junction bases numbered 5, after V lost 0 bases and J lost 10 bases. The CDR3 loop reads CAWSVQGLVYTF. CDR3 nucleotide sequence: TGTGCCTGGAGTGTACAGGGGCTTGTCTACACCTTC.

The CDR3: CASSLVRSGNTEAFF. Here the CDR3 DNA reads TGTGCCAGCAGCTTAGTTCGATCAGGGAACACTGAAGCTTTCTTT. The chain combines TRBV7-2 with TRBJ1-1, with D hard to call. Germline values: CDR1 SGHTA, CDR2 FQGNSA. Trimming removed 1 base at V and 1 base at J, with 10 bases between. The CDR3 runs 15 residues.

The V gene is TRBV7-3, the J gene TRBJ1-5; the match to TRBD1 covers 10 bases. CDR1 and CDR2 (germline): SGHTA, FQGTGA. The V gene end was trimmed by 5 bases and the J gene end by 7 bases; junction bases not matched to a gene: 8. CDR3 length: 15 residues. CDR3 protein: CASSLTGGAEQPQHF. The DNA of the CDR3 is TGTGCCAGCAGCCTGACAGGGGGCGCGGAACAGCCCCAGCATTTT.

This chain uses TRBV9 with TRBJ1-1, with TRBD1 matching 9 bases. The CDR3 extends over 14 amino acids. V shed 5 bases, J shed 1 base, and the junction held 3 bases outside the gene matches. The V gene's germline CDR1 is SGDLS and CDR2 YYNGEE. The chain's CDR3 is CASSRQGGNTEAFF. As DNA, the CDR3 is TGTGCCAGCAGTCGACAGGGGGGGAACACTGAAGCTTTCTTT. The complete variable domain, with remaining parts taken from reference TRBV9 and TRBJ1-1, reads DSGVTQTPKHLITATGQRVTLRCSPRSGDLSVYWYQQSLDQGLQFLIQYYNGEERAKGNILERFSAQQFPDLHSELNLSSLELGDSALYFCASSRQGGNTEAFFGQGTRLTVV.

J is TRBJ1-6 and V is TRBV28, with 7 nucleotides matching TRBD1. The CDR3 runs 15 residues. Trimming took 5 bases from V and 9 from J; bases not matched to a gene: 10. The germline V gene encodes CDR1 MDHEN and CDR2 SYDVKM. CDR3 protein: CASSPTGEAGSPLHF. In nucleotides, the CDR3 is TGTGCCAGCAGTCCAACAGGGGAGGCGGGTTCACCCCTCCACTTT.

The chain couples TRBV5-5 to TRBJ2-7; D is possibly TRBD2 (5 bases). The CDR3 is 13 amino acids. Per germline, CDR1 SGHKS and CDR2 YYEKEE (reference sequence). The V gene lost 4 bases and the J gene lost 5 bases, with 13 bases spanning the gap. The CDR3 DNA reads TGTGCCAGCAGCGCCGGCTTCGGGAACGAGCAGTACTTC. It encodes CASSAGFGNEQYF. The whole variable domain, filled in from reference TRBV5-5 and TRBJ2-7, reads DAGVTQSPTHLIKTRGQQVTLRCSPISGHKSVSWYQQVLGQGPQFIFQYYEKEERGRGNFPDRFSARQFPNYSSELNVNALLLGDSALYLCASSAGFGNEQYFGPGTRLTVT.

V and J are TRBV5-4 and TRBJ2-1, with 12 bases matching TRBD2. Losses at the gene ends were 5 bases for V and 8 bases for J; bases not matched to a gene: 8. The CDR3 length is 15 residues. CDR1 and CDR2 from the germline V gene are SGHNT and YYREEE (reference sequence). This CDR3 is CASRSSSGGAYEQFF. Written as DNA, the CDR3 is TGTGCCAGCAGGTCCTCTAGCGGGGGGGCATATGAGCAGTTCTTC.

The chain combines TRBV5-4 with TRBJ1-2; maybe TRBD1 (5 bases). V was shortened by 1 base and J by 2 bases, with 9 bases between the two germline ends. The CDR3 runs 14 residues. The germline CDR1 and CDR2 sequences are SGHNT and YYREEE (reference sequence). CDR3 region: CASSLSGGNYGYTF. The CDR3 DNA sequence: TGTGCCAGCAGCTTGAGCGGGGGGAACTATGGCTACACCTTC.

V and J are TRBV2 and TRBJ2-1; 15 bases map to TRBD2. Germline V lookup: CDR1 SNHLY, CDR2 FYNNEI. V lost 8 bases and J lost 9; bases outside the gene matches: 2. The length of the CDR3 is 13 residues. In DNA form, the CDR3 reads TGTGCCAGCGGGACTAGCGGGGGGCCTGAGCAGTTCTTC. It specifies CASGTSGGPEQFF.

The chain has TRBV7-2 and TRBJ1-3; D unresolved. V lost 1 base and J 0 bases, leaving 10 bases between the germline ends. Germline V lookup: CDR1 SGHTA, CDR2 FQGNSA. This CDR3 has 16 residues. CDR3 sequence (DNA): TGTGCCAGCAGCTTAGGGCAGGTTGCCTCTGGAAACACCATATATTTT. It yields the protein CASSLGQVASGNTIYF.

Only one count was recorded for this clone. V usage is TRBV4-3 and J usage is TRBJ1-4; 7 positions match TRBD1. CDR3 length equals 19 residues. V lost 0 bases to trimming and J lost 5 bases; unmatched junction nucleotides: 15. Germline V gives CDR1 LGHNA, CDR2 YSLEER. CDR3 sequence reads: CASSQEDRAPLYDNEKLFF. For the CDR3, the DNA is TGCGCCAGCAGCCAAGAAGACAGGGCCCCGCTTTATGACAATGAAAAACTGTTTTTT.

This clone was found once. This chain uses TRBV19 with TRBJ1-2; D possibly corresponds to TRBD1 (6 bases). There are 15 residues in the CDR3. V dropped 1 base and J dropped 3 bases, with 12 bases sitting between them. CDR1 is LNHDA and CDR2 is SQIVND in the germline V gene (reference sequence). The CDR3 DNA sequence: TGTGCCAGTAGTATAGCAGAGACAGGTGACTATGGCTACACCTTC. As protein: CASSIAETGDYGYTF.